Sequencing of this TCR beta chain was carried out in a study of blood T cell repertoires in COVID-19. Study-wide context: Italy, Spain and the United States were the sources of the convalescent and acute COVID-19 samples. From T cells, B-cell-depleted T cells, or PBMCs came the material, which was cDNA or gDNA.

Original processing methods: Cell counts per sample came from amplifying reference gene primers. The assay was immunoSEQ multiplex PCR, and TCRdb's table has in-frame clones only and misses some. Clone size and the V and J calls come from that table; the DNA yielded D and trimming. The table shows 40,000 or so clones, with less than 85% occurring only once. J lost 7 bases, V lost 5 bases, and 6 bases had no gene match. The CDR3 is 13 residues long. In germline, CDR1 is MDHEN, CDR2 SYDVKM. The V gene is TRBV28, the J gene TRBJ1-1, with 8 bases identical to TRBD1. The sequenced sample consisted of peripheral blood. The clonotype originates from a man between 65 and 80 years old with acute or convalescent COVID-19. As DNA, the CDR3 is TGTGCCAGCAGTCAGGGGGCGCGGAATGAAGCTTTCTTT. Its translation is CASSQGARNEAFF.